The 20 T cell receptor beta chains presented below share a single source sample, sequenced in a study of cytomegalovirus exposure and HLA in healthy donors. In the PCR, 60 Vbeta and 13 Jbeta primers were used. The protocol was immunoSEQ multiplex PCR, while the TCRdb copy is restricted to in-frame clones and leaves out a portion. The table has 160,000 or so clones, about 86% seen once. Sequenced input: PBMCs. These receptors were obtained from a woman younger than 30 in good health and CMV-seronegative.

This clone has just a few counts. The chain is built from TRBV4-1 and TRBJ1-1, with 7 bases matching TRBD1. Trimming at V came to 2 bases and at J to 1 base, leaving 4 bases not matched to a gene. CDR1 is MGHRA and CDR2 is YSYEKL in the germline V gene. The CDR3 loop spans 15 amino acids. DNA for the CDR3: TGCGCCAGCAGCCAACCGGGACAGCGGAACACTGAAGCTTTCTTT. Encoded protein: CASSQPGQRNTEAFF.

The rearrangement links TRBV19 to TRBJ2-2, with 8 bases lining up with TRBD1. The V gene's germline CDR1 is LNHDA and CDR2 SQIVND (reference sequence). CDR3 length: 14 residues. With 7 bases clipped from V and 7 bases from J, the junction kept 8 bases outside the gene matches. The CDR3 loop is CASTTTGEIGELFF. DNA of the CDR3: TGTGCCAGTACCACGACAGGGGAGATCGGGGAGCTGTTTTTT.

The chain carries TRBV19 and TRBJ1-5; 7 bases line up with TRBD1. The junction had 9 bases not matched to a gene; V was cut back by 4 bases and J by 6 bases. The V gene's germline CDR1 is LNHDA and CDR2 SQIVND (reference sequence). The CDR3 extends over 15 amino acids. The CDR3 reads CASSSRQGWSQPQHF. As DNA, the CDR3 is TGTGCCAGTAGTAGCAGACAGGGTTGGAGTCAGCCCCAGCATTTT.

The chain joins TRBV5-1 to TRBJ1-2, with a weak D call TRBD1 (5 bases). The V end lost 0 bases, the J end lost 7 bases, and 16 bases lay between the germline ends. The CDR3 consists of 15 residues. Per the germline V gene, CDR1 is SGHRS and CDR2 is YFSETQ. The DNA for the CDR3 is TGCGCCAGCAGCTTGGACCCCGGGACTGCCTCTGGCTACACCTTC. The encoded protein is CASSLDPGTASGYTF.

V usage is TRBV6-1 and J usage is TRBJ2-7; a possible D gene is TRBD1 (5 bases). Trimming shortened V by 8 bases and J by 3 bases, and 8 bases separated the two germline ends. This CDR3 comprises 11 residues. The germline CDR1 and CDR2 sequences are MNHNS and SASEGT. As DNA, the CDR3 is TGTGCCAGCCTCCAGGGCTACGAGCAGTACTTC. Its translation: CASLQGYEQYF.

The chain links TRBV7-9 to TRBJ1-1; D not certain. The V end lost 1 base, the J end lost 7 bases, and 10 bases lay between the germline ends. The CDR3 is made up of 13 amino acids. From germline, CDR1 is SEHNR and CDR2 FQNEAQ (reference sequence). The CDR3 region has the DNA TGTGCCAGCAGCTTAGGCCTTGGAGATGAAGCTTTCTTT. Amino acid sequence: CASSLGLGDEAFF.

V and J are TRBV19 and TRBJ2-3; TRBD2 aligns across 13 bases. The CDR3 runs 12 residues. CDR1 LNHDA and CDR2 SQIVND come from the germline V gene (reference sequence). Germline trimming cut 8 bases from V and 9 bases from J; bases unmatched to any gene: 2. The CDR3 is CASGTSGDTQYF. The CDR3 DNA reads as TGTGCCAGTGGGACTAGCGGGGACACGCAGTATTTT.

J is TRBJ2-3 and V is TRBV6-1, with 7 bases lining up with TRBD1. The CDR3 extends over 13 amino acids. Germline lookup yields CDR1 MNHNS and CDR2 SASEGT. Trimming took 6 bases from V and 4 from J; bases not matched to a gene: 4. The CDR3 reads CASRETGADTQYF. The CDR3 nucleotides read TGTGCCAGCAGAGAAACAGGGGCAGATACGCAGTATTTT.

The chain couples TRBV9 to TRBJ2-1, with 14 bases matching TRBD2. CDR1 is SGDLS and CDR2 is YYNGEE in the germline V gene. CDR3 length: 15 amino acids. Trimming cost V 0 bases and J 10 bases; bases outside gene matches: 3. The CDR3 nucleotides are TGTGCCAGCAGCGTAGGGACTAGCGGGGGGCAAGAGCAGTTCTTC. Its protein is CASSVGTSGGQEQFF.

V and J are TRBV25-1 and TRBJ1-4, with D maybe TRBD1 (6 bases). Trimming removed 2 bases at V and 8 bases at J, with 15 bases between. The CDR3 runs to 15 residues. Germline-derived CDR1 and CDR2 are MGHDK and SYGVNS. CDR3 amino acids: CASSEPRYRAEKLFF. In DNA, the CDR3 is TGTGCCAGCAGTGAACCCCGTTACAGGGCCGAAAAACTGTTTTTT.

This clone was recorded only once. The chain couples TRBV30 to TRBJ1-5; 9 bases agree with TRBD1. The CDR3 extends over 16 amino acids. Per germline, CDR1 GTSNPN and CDR2 SVGIG (reference sequence). V shed 4 bases, J shed 6 bases, and the junction held 13 bases outside the gene matches. The CDR3 bases are TGTGCCTGGACAAAGAGGGACAGGGTTTACCCTCAGCCCCAGCATTTT. Protein: CAWTKRDRVYPQPQHF.

This chain uses TRBV5-6 with TRBJ2-4; D is perhaps TRBD2 (6 bases). With 4 bases removed from V and 9 bases from J, the gap between germline ends came to 11 bases. CDR1 SGHDT and CDR2 YYEEEE come from the germline V gene. The CDR3 contains 12 residues. The CDR3 DNA reads TGTGCCAGCAGCCTTCCCGGGGGCATTCAGTACTTC. Protein: CASSLPGGIQYF.

Details on this clone: At one end the junction does not follow the germline gene, possibly because of a read error. V is TRBV7-9 and J is TRBJ2-7; a possible D gene is TRBD1 (6 bases). The CDR3 has 12 residues. In germline, CDR1 is SEHNR, CDR2 FQNEAQ (reference sequence). In nucleotides, the CDR3 is TGTTCCAGCTCCCTTGGGGGACATGAGCAGTACTTC. Residues: CSSSLGGHEQYF.

The V call is TRBV4-1, the J call TRBJ1-2, with 8 bases matching TRBD1. Germline CDR1 MGHRA, CDR2 YSYEKL. The CDR3 sequence is 15 residues long. The V and J ends lost 2 bases and 8 bases, in that order; junction bases with no gene match: 10. CDR3 sequence (DNA): TGCGCCAGCAGCCAAAAGGACAGGGCCGGGGCAGGCTACACCTTC. Residues: CASSQKDRAGAGYTF.

This chain connects TRBV11-2 to TRBJ2-7, with TRBD2 matching over 8 bases. Germline V gene data show CDR1 as SGHAT and CDR2 as FQNNGV. CDR3 length: 15 residues. J gave up 4 bases and V 5 bases, and 10 bases lay outside the gene matches. The CDR3, as DNA: TGTGCCAGCAGCCCAGAGGGACTAGGCCTTTACGAGCAGTACTTC. Residues: CASSPEGLGLYEQYF.

The V gene is TRBV7-8, the J gene TRBJ2-2, with 9 bases fitting TRBD2. CDR1 and CDR2 from the germline V gene are SGHVS and FQNEAQ. The ends lost 7 bases at V and 1 base at J; junction bases unmatched: 4. This CDR3 is 15 amino acids long. The CDR3 region is CASKVTSGNTGELFF. CDR3 coding DNA: TGTGCCAGCAAGGTGACTAGCGGGAACACCGGGGAGCTGTTTTTT.

V usage is TRBV6-5 and J usage is TRBJ2-5, with TRBD1 matching 8 bases. The J call may be mistaken, given a closer DNA end match to TRBJ2-7. Per the germline V gene, CDR1 is MNHEY and CDR2 is SVGAGI. The CDR3 consists of 14 residues. The CDR3 DNA follows: TGTGCCAGCAGTTTGGGACAGGTTACCTACGAGCAGTACTTC. Protein: CASSLGQVTYEQYF.

The J gene is TRBJ2-3, the V gene TRBV30; 10 positions match TRBD2. Trimming at V came to 4 bases and at J to 4 bases, leaving 11 bases not matched to a gene. The length of the CDR3 is 16 residues. CDR1 is GTSNPN, CDR2 SVGIG, per germline (reference sequence). The CDR3 sequence: CAWNRGIAGGPDTQYF. CDR3 DNA sequence: TGTGCCTGGAATCGGGGGATAGCGGGAGGACCAGATACGCAGTATTTT.

Points on this clone: Germline is not matched at one junction end, which may reflect a read error. The V gene is TRBV5-1, the J gene TRBJ2-1; 10 bases are a match to TRBD2. The CDR3 covers 17 residues. The V gene's germline CDR1 is SGHRS and CDR2 YFSETQ. CDR3 loop: CASSLGLAGGPYNEQLF. The CDR3 DNA reads TGCGCCAGCAGCTTGGGATTAGCGGGAGGTCCCTACAATGAGCAGCTCTTC.

This rearrangement joins TRBV27 to TRBJ2-6; D remains ambiguous. Trimming removed 6 bases from V and 0 bases from J, with 6 bases in between. This CDR3 region has 14 residues. The germline gives CDR1 MNHEY, CDR2 SMNVEV (reference sequence). The CDR3 loop is CASRRNSGANVLTF. The CDR3 DNA sequence: TGTGCCAGCAGGAGAAACTCTGGGGCCAACGTCCTGACTTTC.